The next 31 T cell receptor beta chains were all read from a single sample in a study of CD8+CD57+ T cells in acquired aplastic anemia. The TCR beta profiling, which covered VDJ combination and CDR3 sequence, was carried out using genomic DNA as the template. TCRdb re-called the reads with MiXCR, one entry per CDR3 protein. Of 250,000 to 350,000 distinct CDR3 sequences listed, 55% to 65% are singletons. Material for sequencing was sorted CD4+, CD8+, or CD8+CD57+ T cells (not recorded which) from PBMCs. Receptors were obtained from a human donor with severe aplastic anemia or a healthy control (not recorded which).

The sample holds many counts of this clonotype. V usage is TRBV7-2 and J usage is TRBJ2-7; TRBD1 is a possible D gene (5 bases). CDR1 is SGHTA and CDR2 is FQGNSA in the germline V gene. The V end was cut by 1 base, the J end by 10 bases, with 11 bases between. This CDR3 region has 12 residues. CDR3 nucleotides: TGTGCCAGCAGCTTAGACAGGCAATACCAGTACTTC. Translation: CASSLDRQYQYF.

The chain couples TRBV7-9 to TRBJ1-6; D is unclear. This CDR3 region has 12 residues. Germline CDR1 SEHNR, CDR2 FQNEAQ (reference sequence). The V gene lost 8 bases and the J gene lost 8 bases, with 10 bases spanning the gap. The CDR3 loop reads CASEGLDSPLHF. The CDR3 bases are TGTGCCAGCGAGGGTCTAGATTCACCCCTCCACTTT.

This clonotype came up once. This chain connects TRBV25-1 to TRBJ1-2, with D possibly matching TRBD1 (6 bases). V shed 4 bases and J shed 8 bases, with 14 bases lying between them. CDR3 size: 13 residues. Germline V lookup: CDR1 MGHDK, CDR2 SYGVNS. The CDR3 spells CASSGGHTPGYTF. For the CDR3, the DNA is TGTGCCAGCAGTGGGGGACATACCCCCGGCTACACCTTC.

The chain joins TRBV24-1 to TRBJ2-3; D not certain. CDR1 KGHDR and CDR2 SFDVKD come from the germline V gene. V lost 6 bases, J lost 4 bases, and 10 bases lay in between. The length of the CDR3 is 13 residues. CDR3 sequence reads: CATSLAGSDTQYF. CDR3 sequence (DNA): TGTGCCACCAGTTTGGCCGGGTCAGATACGCAGTATTTT.

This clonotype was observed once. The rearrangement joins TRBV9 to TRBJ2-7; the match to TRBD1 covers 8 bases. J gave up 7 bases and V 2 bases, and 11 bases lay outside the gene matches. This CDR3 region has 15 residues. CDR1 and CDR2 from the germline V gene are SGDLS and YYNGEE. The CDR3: CASSVEGQGAGEQYF. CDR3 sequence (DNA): TGTGCCAGCAGCGTTGAAGGTCAGGGGGCAGGGGAGCAGTACTTC.

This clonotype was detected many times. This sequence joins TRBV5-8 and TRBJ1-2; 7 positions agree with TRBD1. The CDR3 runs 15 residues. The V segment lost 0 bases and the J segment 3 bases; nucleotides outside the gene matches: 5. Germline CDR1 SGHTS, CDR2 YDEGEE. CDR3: CASSLGGGTDYGYTF. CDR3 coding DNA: TGTGCCAGCAGCTTGGGGGGCGGGACAGACTATGGCTACACCTTC.

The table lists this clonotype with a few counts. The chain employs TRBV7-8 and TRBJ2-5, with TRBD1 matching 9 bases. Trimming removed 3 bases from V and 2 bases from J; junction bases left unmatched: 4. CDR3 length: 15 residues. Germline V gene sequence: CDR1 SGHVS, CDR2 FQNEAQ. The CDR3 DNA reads TGTGCCAGCAGCTTCCACGACAGGGGGCAAGAGACCCAGTACTTC. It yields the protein CASSFHDRGQETQYF.

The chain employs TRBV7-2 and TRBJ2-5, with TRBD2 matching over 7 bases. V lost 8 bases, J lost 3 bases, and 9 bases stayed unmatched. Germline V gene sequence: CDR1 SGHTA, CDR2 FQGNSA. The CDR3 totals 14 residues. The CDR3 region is CASSPWAGEETQYF. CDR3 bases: TGTGCCAGCTCACCTTGGGCGGGGGAAGAGACCCAGTACTTC.

The chain's CDR3 is CASSLDISGYEQFF. The DNA of the CDR3 is TGTGCCAGCAGCTTAGATATCAGCGGGTATGAGCAGTTCTTC. The chain has TRBV7-2 and TRBJ2-1; possibly TRBD2 for D (6 bases). Germline V gene data show CDR1 as SGHTA and CDR2 as FQGNSA. V was trimmed by 1 base and J by 8 bases, leaving 12 bases between them. The CDR3 consists of 14 residues.

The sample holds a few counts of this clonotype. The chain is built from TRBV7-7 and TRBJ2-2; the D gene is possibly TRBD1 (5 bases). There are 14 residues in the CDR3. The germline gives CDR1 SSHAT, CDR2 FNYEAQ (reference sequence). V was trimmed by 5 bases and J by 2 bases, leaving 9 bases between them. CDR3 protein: CASSDSVNTGELFF. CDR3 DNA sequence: TGTGCCAGCAGCGACAGCGTAAACACCGGGGAGCTGTTTTTT.

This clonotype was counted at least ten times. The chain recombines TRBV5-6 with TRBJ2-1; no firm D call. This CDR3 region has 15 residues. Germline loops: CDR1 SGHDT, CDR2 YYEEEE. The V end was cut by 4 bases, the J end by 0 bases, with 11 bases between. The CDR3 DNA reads TGTGCCAGCAGCCAAAGTCCCAGCTCCTACAATGAGCAGTTCTTC. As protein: CASSQSPSSYNEQFF.

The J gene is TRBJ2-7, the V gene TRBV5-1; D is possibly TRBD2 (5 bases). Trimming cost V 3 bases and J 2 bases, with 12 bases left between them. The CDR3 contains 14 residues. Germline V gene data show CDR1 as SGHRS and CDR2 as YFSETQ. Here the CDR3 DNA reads TGCGCCAGCAGCTCGGTCCCGGGGACCTACGAGCAGTACTTC. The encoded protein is CASSSVPGTYEQYF.

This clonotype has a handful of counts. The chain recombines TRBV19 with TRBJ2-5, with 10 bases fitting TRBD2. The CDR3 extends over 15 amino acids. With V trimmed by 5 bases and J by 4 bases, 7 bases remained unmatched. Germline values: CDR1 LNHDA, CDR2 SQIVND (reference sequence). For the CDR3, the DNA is TGTGCCAGTAGTTCCGGTCTAGCGGGAGTAGAGACCCAGTACTTC. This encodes CASSSGLAGVETQYF.

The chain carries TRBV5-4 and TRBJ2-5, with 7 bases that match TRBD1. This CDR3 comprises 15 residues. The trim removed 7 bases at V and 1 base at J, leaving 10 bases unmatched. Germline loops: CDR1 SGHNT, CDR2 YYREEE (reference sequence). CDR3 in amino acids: CASSPKGQSQETQYF. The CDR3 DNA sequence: TGTGCCAGCTCACCCAAGGGACAGTCCCAAGAGACCCAGTACTTC.

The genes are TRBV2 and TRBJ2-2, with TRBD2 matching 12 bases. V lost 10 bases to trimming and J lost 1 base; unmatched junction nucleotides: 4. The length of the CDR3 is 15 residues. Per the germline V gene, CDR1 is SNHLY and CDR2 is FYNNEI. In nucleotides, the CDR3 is TGTGCCACCCTAGCGGGGGGGATGAACACCGGGGAGCTGTTTTTT. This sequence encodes CATLAGGMNTGELFF.

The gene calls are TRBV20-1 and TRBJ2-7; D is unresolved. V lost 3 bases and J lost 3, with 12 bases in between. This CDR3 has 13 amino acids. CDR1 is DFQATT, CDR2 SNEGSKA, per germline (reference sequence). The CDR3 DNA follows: TGCAGTGCTAGGGATCCTGACCGCTACGAGCAGTACTTC. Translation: CSARDPDRYEQYF.

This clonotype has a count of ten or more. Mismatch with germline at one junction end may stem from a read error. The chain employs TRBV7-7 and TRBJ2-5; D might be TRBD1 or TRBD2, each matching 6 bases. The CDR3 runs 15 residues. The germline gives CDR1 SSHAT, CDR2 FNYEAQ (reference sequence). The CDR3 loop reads CASSLGAGRQETQYF. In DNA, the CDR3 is TGTGCTAGCAGCTTGGGGGCGGGGAGGCAAGAGACCCAGTACTTC.

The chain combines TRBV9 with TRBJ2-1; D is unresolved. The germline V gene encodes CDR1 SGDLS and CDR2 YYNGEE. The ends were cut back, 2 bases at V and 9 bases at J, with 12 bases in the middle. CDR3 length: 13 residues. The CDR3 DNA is TGTGCCAGCAGCGTGATAGTGCGTGTTGAGCAGTTCTTC. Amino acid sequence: CASSVIVRVEQFF.

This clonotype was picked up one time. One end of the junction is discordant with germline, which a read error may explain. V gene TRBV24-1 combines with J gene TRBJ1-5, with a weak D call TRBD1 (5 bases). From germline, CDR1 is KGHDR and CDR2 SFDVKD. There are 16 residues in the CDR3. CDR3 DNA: TGTGCCACCAGTGGCCTGGGGACGGATAGCAATCAGCCCCAGCACTTT. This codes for CATSGLGTDSNQPQHF.

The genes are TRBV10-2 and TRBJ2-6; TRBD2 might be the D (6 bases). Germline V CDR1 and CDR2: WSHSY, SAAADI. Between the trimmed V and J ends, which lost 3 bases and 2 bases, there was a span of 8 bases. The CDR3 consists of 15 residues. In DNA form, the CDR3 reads TGCGCCAGCAGTGAAAGGAGGGCTGGGGCCAACGTCCTGACTTTC. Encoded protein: CASSERRAGANVLTF.

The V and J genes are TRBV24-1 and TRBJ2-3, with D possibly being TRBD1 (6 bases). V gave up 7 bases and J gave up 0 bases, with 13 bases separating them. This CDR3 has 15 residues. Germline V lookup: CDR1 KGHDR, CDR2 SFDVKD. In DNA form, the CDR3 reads TGTGCCACCAGCGAGAGGGGGTCTAGCACAGATACGCAGTATTTT. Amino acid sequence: CATSERGSSTDTQYF.

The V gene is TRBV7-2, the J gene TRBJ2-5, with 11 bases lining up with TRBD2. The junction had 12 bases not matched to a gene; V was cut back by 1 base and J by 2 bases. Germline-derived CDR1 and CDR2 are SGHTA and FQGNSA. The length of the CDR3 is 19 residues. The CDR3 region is CASSLGRRLAGIRQETQYF. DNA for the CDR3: TGTGCCAGCAGCTTAGGTCGTCGACTAGCGGGGATAAGGCAAGAGACCCAGTACTTC.

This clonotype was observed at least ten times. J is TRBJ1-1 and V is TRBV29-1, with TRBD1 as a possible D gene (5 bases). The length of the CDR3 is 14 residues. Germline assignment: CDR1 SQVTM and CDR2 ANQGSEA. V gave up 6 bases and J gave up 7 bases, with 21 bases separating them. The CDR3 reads CSVGTAGWRDEAFF. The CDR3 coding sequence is TGCAGCGTGGGGACCGCAGGGTGGCGAGATGAAGCTTTCTTT.

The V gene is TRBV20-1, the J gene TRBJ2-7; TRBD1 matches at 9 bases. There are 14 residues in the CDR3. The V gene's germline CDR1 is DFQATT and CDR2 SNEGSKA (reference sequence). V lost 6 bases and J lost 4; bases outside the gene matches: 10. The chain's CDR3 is CSAPFRDRVYEQYF. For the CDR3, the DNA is TGCAGTGCACCGTTCCGGGACAGGGTTTACGAGCAGTACTTC.

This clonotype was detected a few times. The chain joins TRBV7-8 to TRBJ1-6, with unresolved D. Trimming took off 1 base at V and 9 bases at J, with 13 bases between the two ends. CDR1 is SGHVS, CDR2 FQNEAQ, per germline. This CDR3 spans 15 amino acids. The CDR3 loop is CASSLEGTSGSPLHF. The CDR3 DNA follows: TGTGCCAGCAGCTTAGAGGGCACGTCAGGTTCACCCCTCCACTTT.

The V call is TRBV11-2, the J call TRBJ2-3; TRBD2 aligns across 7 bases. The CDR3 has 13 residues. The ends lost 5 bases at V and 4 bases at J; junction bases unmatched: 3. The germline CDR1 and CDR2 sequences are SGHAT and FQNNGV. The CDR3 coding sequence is TGTGCCAGCAGCCTCCTAGCGGCAGATACGCAGTATTTT. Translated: CASSLLAADTQYF.

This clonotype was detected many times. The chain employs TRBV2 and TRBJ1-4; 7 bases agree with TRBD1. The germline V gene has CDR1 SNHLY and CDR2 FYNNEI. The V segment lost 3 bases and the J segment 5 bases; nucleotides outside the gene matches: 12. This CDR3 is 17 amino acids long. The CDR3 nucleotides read TGTGCCAGCAGTGACCCGAGTTTGTCAGGGGGAAATGAAAAACTGTTTTTT. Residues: CASSDPSLSGGNEKLFF.

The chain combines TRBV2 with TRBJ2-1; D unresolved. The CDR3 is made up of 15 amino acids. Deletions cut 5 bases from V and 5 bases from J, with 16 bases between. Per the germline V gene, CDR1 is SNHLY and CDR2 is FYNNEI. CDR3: CASSTLSSRNNEQFF. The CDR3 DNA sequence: TGTGCCAGCAGTACCCTGAGTTCCCGAAACAATGAGCAGTTCTTC.

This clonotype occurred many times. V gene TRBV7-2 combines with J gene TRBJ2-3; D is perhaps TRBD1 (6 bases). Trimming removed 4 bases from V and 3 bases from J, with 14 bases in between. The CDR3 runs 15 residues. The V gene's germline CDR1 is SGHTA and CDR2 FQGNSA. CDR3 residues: CASSSNRGSTDTQYF. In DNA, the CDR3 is TGTGCCAGCAGCTCCAATAGGGGGTCAACAGATACGCAGTATTTT.

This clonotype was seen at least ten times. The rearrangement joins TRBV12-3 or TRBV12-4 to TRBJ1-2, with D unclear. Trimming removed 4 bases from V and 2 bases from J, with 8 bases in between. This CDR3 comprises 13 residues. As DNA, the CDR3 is TGTGCCAGCAGTTCGTCCGAGAACTATGGCTACACCTTC. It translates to CASSSSENYGYTF.

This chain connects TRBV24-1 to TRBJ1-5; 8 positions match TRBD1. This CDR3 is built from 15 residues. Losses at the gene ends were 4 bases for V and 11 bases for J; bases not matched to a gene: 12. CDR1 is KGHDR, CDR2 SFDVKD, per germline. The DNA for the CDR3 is TGTGCCACCAGTGACCCGACAGGGGCGGGGGAGACCCAGCATTTT. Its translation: CATSDPTGAGETQHF.